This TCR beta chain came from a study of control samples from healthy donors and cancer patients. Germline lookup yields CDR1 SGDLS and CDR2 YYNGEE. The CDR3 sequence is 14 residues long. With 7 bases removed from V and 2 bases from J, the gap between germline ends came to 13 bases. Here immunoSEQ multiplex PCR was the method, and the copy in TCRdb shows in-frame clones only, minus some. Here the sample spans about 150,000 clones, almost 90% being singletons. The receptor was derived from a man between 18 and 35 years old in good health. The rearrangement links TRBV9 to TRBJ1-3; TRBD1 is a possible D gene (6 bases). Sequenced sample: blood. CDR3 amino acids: CASGSGDAGNTIYF. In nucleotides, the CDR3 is TGTGCCAGCGGGTCAGGGGATGCTGGAAACACCATATATTTT.